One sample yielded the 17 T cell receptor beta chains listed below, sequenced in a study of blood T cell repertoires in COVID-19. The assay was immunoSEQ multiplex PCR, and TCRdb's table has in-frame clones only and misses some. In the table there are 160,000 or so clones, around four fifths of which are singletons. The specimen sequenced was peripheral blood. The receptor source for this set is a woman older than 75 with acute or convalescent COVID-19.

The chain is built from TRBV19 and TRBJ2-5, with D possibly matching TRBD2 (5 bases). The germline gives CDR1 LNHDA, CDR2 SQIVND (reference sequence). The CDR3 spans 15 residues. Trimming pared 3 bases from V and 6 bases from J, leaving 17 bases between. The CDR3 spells CASSITVGGRQTQYF. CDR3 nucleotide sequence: TGTGCCAGTAGTATCACCGTAGGAGGTCGCCAGACCCAGTACTTC.

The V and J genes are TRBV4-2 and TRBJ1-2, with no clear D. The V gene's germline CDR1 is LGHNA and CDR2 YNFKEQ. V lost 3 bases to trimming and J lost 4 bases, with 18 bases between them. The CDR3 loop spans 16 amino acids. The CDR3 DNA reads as TGTGCCAGCAGCCAGGAGGGCAGGACTTTTATCTATGGCTACACCTTC. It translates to CASSQEGRTFIYGYTF.

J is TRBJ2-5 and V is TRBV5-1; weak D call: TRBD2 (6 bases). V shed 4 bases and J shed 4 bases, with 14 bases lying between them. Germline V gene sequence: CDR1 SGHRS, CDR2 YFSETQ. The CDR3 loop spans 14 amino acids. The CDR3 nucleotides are TGCGCCAGCAGCCGTAGCGGTTCGATAGAGACCCAGTACTTC. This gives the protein CASSRSGSIETQYF.

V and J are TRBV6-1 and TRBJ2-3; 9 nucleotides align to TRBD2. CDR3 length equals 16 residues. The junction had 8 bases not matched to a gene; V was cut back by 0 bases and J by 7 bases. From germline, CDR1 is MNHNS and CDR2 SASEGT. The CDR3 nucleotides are TGTGCCAGCAGTGAAGCGGGGCGGGGGGGCCCGTATACGCAGTATTTT. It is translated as CASSEAGRGGPYTQYF.

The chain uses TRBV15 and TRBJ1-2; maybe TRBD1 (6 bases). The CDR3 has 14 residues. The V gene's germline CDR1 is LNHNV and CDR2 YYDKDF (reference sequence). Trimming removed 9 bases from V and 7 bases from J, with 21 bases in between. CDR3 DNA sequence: TGTGCCACGTCCCTTCAGTTTCAGGGGTCTGGCTACACCTTC. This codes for CATSLQFQGSGYTF.

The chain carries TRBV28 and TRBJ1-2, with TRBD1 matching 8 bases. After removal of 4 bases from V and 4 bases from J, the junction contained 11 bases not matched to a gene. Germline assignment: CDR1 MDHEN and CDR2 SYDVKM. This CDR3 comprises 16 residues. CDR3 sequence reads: CASSSNPLQGAYGYTF. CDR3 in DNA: TGTGCCAGCAGTTCAAATCCGCTCCAGGGGGCCTATGGCTACACCTTC.

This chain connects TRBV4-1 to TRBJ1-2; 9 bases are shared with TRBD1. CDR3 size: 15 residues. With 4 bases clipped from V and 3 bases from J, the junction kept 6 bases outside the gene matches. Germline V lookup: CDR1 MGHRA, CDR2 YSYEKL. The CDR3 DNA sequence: TGCGCCAGCAGCCGGGGGACAGGGACGGACTATGGCTACACCTTC. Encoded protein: CASSRGTGTDYGYTF.

DNA of the CDR3: TGTGCCAGCAGCGAACCGGGACTAGCGGGGTTACGTGAGCAGTTCTTC. It translates to CASSEPGLAGLREQFF. The chain recombines TRBV5-4 with TRBJ2-1, with 13 bases fitting TRBD2. The CDR3 has 16 residues. Germline-derived CDR1 and CDR2 are SGHNT and YYREEE (reference sequence). V lost 4 bases and J lost 9; bases outside the gene matches: 10.

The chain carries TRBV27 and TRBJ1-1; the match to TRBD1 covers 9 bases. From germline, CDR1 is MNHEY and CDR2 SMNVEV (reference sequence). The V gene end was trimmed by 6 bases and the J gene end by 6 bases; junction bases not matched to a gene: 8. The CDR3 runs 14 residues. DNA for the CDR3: TGTGCCAGCAGCTCCGGGACAGGGATCGCTGAAGCTTTCTTT. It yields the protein CASSSGTGIAEAFF.

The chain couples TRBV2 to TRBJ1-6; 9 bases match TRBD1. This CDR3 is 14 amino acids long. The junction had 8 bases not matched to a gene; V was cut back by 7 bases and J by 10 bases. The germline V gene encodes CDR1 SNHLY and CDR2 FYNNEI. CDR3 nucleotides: TGTGCCAGCATACCTACAGGGGGCGGATCACCCCTCCACTTT. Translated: CASIPTGGGSPLHF.

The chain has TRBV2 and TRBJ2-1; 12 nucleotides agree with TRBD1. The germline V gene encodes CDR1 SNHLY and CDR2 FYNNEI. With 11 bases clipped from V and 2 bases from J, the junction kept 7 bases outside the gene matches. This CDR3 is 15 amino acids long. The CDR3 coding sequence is TGTGCCGGTGACTGGGACAGGGGGCCCTACAATGAGCAGTTCTTC. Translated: CAGDWDRGPYNEQFF.

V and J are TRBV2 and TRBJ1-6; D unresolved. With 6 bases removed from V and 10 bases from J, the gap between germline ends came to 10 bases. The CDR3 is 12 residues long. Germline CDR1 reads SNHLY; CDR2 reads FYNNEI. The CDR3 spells CASRTERSPLHF. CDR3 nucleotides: TGTGCCAGCAGGACGGAGAGATCACCCCTCCACTTT. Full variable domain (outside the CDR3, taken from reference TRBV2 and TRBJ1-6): EPEVTQTPSHQVTQMGQEVILRCVPISNHLYFYWYRQILGQKVEFLVSFYNNEISEKSEIFDDQFSVERPDGSNFTLKIRSTKLEDSAMYFCASRTERSPLHFGNGTRLTVT.

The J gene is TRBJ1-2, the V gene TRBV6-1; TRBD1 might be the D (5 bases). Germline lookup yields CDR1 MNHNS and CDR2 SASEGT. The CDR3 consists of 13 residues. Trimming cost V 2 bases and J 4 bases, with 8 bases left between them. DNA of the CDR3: TGTGCCAGCAGTGAACAGGGCCGCTATGGCTACACCTTC. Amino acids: CASSEQGRYGYTF.

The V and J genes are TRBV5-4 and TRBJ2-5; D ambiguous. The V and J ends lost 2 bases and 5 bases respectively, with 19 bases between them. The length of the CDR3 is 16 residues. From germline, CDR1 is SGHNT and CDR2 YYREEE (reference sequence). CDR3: CASSLYRFPPGETQYF. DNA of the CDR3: TGTGCCAGCAGCTTATATCGTTTCCCGCCAGGTGAGACCCAGTACTTC.

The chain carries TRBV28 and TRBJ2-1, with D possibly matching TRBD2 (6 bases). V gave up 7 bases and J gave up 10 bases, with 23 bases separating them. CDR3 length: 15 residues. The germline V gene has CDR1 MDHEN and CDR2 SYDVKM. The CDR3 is CASNRIPGLMREQFF. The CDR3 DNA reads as TGTGCCAGCAATCGCATCCCGGGACTCATGAGAGAGCAGTTCTTC.

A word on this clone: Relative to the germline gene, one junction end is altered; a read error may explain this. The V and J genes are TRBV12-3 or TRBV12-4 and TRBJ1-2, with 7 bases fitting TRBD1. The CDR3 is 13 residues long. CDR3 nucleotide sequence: TGTGCCAGCAGTCGAGGACAGGCCAGCCCCACATTCTTC. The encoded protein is CASSRGQASPTFF.

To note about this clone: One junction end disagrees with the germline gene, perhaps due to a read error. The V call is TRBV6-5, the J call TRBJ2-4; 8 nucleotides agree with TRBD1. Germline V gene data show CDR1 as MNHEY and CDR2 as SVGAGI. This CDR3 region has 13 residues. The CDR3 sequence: CACRGLGKNIQYF. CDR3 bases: TGTGCCTGCAGGGGGCTAGGTAAAAACATTCAGTACTTC.